The subject of this entry is one TCR beta chain. This clonotype appeared many times. Its recognized antigen is unknown. Base qualities are not provided; no much larger clone lies one nucleotide away. These data belong to a study of human T cells and chemical hapten exposure (dated by TCRdb to 2020 to 2023). Context from the whole study: Libraries were pooled for sequencing, and per-sample TCR yields varied mainly because of small differences in library volumes within the pool. This study followed changes in the peripheral blood TCR repertoire in vivo during primary and secondary sensitization of alopecia patients to the hapten diphenylcyclopropenone (DPC). What the research found in general, with its limitations: After repeated subsampling, changes were observed in the strength of the expansion versus patch-test correlation and in the threshold at which the correlation became significant. DPC sensitization did not change the number of TCRs with a frequency above 1 in 1000, and there was no evidence of changes in global repertoire structure.

During library preparation, unique molecular identifiers were attached to individual cDNA molecules so that TCRs could be counted in a quantitative, reproducible way. Both TCR alpha and TCR beta chains were sequenced from each blood RNA sample. The authors' pipeline ran thus. The median number of TCRs per sample was over 85,000, ranging from 23,224 to 690,600. V, J and CDR3 annotation of the TCR reads was performed with the Decombinator software suite. To make PS versus PT1 abundance plots, every sample was subsampled to the same number of TCRs (28,000). TCRs were defined as expanded if absent before sensitization and observed at least eight times at the 2-week time point. TCRdb took the public reads, trimmed them with fastp at Q25, ran MiXCR for clone calling and kept in-frame beta chains. Rows are unified per CDR3 protein, each entry keeping the most common DNA and genes. The V and J calls were not made by the authors but by TCRdb's processing. Present in this sample are about 120,000 distinct CDR3 sequences, 8.5% to 9% of which were seen just once. Approximately 1.5% of the sample comes from the top ten.

At the junction V is shortened by 4 bases and J by 4 bases, with 14 bases in between. From the cysteine up to the phenylalanine, the CDR3 has a length of 13 residues. The sequence is cut down to CDR3 DNA, 39 bases in frame from base 1. Looking up the germline V gene yields CDR1 SQVTM and CDR2 ANQGSEA. Total RNA was extracted from unfractionated whole blood that had been collected in Tempus Blood RNA tubes. Four or five healthy volunteers acted as controls for TCR sequencing and had blood drawn at day 0, 2 weeks and 6 weeks. The TCR comes from a human donor in good health. Some clones in this sample may be carry-over from other donors' samples. Donor details come from another sample of the same person, matched by shared clones. Sequenced input: whole blood. The chain joins TRBV29-1 to TRBJ2-7; the D gene is possibly TRBD1 or TRBD2, with 5 bases matching each. Here the CDR3 is given as CSVGGVGRYEQYF. The DNA reads as follows: TGCAGCGTTGGAGGGGTAGGGAGATACGAGCAGTACTTC.